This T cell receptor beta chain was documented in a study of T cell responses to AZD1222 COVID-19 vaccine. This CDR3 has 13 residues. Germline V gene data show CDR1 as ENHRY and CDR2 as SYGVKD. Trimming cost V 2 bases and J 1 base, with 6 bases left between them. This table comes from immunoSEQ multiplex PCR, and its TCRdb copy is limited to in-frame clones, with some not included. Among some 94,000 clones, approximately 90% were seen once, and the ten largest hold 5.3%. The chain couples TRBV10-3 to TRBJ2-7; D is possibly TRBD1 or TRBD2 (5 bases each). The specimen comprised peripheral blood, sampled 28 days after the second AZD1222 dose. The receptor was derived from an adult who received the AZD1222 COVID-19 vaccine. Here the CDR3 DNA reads TGTGCCATCAGTGAGGGGGGTTCCTACGAGCAGTACTTC. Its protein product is CAISEGGSYEQYF.